This T cell receptor beta chain was documented in a study of immune evolution from preneoplasia to lung adenocarcinoma. Looking at the study overall: HLA loss of heterozygosity: roughly 6.4% AIS, about 15% MIA, over 30% ADC, none AAH.

Patients had resection in Japan or China between about 2014 and 2018. After pathologic assessment, macro-dissection selected premalignant or tumor cells for extraction. Study-level findings and limits: Later-stage lesions seemingly showed higher T cell density and diversity than normal lung.

Produced via immunoSEQ multiplex PCR; TCRdb's table is partial and in-frame only. The repertoire holds 13,000 to 15,000 clones, approximately 80% seen once, with 4.2% in the top ten. This CDR3 has 14 amino acids. The germline V gene has CDR1 MGHRA and CDR2 YSYEKL. The ends were cut back, 4 bases at V and 4 bases at J, with 8 bases in the middle. Notes on this clone: The antigen remains unidentified.

The receptor comes from a person aged 65-85 years with lung adenocarcinoma. Sequenced sample: FFPE minimally invasive lung adenocarcinoma tissue. The chain links TRBV4-1 to TRBJ1-6; the D gene is possibly TRBD1 (6 bases). CDR3 amino acids: CASSRDIYNSPLHF. The CDR3 DNA reads as TGCGCCAGCAGCCGGGACATTTATAATTCACCCCTCCACTTT.